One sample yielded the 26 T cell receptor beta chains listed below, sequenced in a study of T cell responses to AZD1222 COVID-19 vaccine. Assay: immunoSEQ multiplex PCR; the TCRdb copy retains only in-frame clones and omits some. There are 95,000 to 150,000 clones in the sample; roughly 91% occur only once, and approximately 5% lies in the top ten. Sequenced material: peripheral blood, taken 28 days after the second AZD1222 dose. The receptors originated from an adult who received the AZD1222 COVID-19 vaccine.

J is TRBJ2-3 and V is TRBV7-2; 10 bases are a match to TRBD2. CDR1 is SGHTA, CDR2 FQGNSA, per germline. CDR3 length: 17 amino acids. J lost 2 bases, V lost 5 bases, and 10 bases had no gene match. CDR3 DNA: TGTGCCAGCAGCCCCGTTAGCGGGAGGCTCCCCACAGATACGCAGTATTTT. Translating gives CASSPVSGRLPTDTQYF.

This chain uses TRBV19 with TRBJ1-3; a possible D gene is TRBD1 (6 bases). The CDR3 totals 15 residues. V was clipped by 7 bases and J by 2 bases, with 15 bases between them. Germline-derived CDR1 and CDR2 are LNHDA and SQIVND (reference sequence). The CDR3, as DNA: TGTGCCAGTACGAGCGCAGGGGTTCCTGGAAACACCATATATTTT. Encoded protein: CASTSAGVPGNTIYF.

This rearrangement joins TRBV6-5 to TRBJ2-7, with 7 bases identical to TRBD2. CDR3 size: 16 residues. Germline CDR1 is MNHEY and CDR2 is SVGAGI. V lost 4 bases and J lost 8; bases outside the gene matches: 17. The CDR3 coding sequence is TGTGCCAGCAGTTCGTTGGCGGGAGCCGGTGGGGCCCAGCAGTACTTC. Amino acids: CASSSLAGAGGAQQYF.

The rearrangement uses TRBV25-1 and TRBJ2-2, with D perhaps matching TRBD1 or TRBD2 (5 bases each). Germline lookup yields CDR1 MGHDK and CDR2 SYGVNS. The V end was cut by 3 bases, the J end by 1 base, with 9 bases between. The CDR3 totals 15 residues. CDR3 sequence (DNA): TGTGCCAGCAGTGATTTTGGGGGGAACACCGGGGAGCTGTTTTTT. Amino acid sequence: CASSDFGGNTGELFF.

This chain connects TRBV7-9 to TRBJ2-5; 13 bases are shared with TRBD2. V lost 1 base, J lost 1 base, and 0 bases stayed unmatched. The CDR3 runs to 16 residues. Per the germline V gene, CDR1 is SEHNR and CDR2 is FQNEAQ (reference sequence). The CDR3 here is CASSLGTSGSQETQYF. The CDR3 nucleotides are TGTGCCAGCAGCTTAGGGACTAGCGGGAGCCAAGAGACCCAGTACTTC.

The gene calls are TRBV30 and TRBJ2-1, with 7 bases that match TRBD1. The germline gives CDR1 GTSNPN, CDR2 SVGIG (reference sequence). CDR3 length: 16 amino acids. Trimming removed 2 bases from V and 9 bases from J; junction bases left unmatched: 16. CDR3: CAWSTPGQAGSIEQFF. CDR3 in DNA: TGTGCCTGGAGTACCCCCGGACAGGCTGGGAGTATTGAGCAGTTCTTC. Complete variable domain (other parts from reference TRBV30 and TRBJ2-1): SQTIHQWPATLVQPVGSPLSLECTVEGTSNPNLYWYRQAAGRGLQLLFYSVGIGQISSEVPQNLSASRPQDRQFILSSKKLLLSDSGFYLCAWSTPGQAGSIEQFFGPGTRLTVL.

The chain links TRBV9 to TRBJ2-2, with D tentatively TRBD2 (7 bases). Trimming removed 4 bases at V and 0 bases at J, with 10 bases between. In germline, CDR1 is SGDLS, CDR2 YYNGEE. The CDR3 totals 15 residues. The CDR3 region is CASSRGGANTGELFF. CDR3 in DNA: TGTGCCAGCAGCAGGGGGGGCGCGAACACCGGGGAGCTGTTTTTT.

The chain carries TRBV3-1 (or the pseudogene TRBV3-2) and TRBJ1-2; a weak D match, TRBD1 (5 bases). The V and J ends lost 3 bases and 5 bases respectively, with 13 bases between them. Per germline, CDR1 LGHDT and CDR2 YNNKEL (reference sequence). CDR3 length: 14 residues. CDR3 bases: TGTGCCAGCAGCCAGTTTGGGGGTCCTTATGGCTACACCTTC. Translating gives CASSQFGGPYGYTF.

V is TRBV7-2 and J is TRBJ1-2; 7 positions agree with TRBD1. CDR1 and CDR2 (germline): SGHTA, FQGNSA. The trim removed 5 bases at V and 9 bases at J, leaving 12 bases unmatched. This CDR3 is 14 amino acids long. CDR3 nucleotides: TGTGCCAGCAGCGCACAGGGGATAGTTTCGAGCTACACCTTC. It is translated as CASSAQGIVSSYTF.

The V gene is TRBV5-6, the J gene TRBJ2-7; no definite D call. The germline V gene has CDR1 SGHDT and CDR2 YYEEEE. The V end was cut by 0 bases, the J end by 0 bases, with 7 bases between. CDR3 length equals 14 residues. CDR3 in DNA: TGTGCCAGCAGCTTGGACAGAACCTCCTACGAGCAGTACTTC. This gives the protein CASSLDRTSYEQYF.

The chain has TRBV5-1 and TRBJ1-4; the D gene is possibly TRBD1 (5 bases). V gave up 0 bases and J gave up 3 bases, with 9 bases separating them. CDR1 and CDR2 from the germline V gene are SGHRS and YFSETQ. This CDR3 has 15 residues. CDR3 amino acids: CASSLDVGANEKLFF. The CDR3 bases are TGCGCCAGCAGCTTGGACGTGGGGGCTAATGAAAAACTGTTTTTT. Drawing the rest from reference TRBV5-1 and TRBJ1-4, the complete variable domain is KAGVTQTPRYLIKTRGQQVTLSCSPISGHRSVSWYQQTPGQGLQFLFEYFSETQRNKGNFPGRFSGRQFSNSRSEMNVSTLELGDSALYLCASSLDVGANEKLFFGSGTQLSVL.

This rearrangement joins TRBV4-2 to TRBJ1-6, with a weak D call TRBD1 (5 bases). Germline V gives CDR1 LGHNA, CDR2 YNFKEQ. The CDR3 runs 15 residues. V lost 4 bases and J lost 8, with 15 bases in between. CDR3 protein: CASSPRDGGDSPLHF. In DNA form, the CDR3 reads TGTGCCAGCAGCCCTCGGGACGGGGGGGATTCACCCCTCCACTTT.

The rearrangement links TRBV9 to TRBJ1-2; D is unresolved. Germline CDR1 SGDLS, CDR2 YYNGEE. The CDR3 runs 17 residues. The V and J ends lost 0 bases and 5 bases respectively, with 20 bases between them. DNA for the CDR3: TGTGCCAGCAGCGTAGTCCCGACTTCGGTTCGTCCTTATGGCTACACCTTC. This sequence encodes CASSVVPTSVRPYGYTF.

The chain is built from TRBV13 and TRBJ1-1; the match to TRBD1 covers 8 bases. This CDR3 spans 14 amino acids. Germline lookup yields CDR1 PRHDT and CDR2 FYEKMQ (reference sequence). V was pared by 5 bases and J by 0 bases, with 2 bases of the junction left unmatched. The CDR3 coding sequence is TGTGCCAGCAGCAACAGGGGGATGAACACTGAAGCTTTCTTT. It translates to CASSNRGMNTEAFF. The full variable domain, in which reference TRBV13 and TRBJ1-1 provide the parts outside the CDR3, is AAGVIQSPRHLIKEKRETATLKCYPIPRHDTVYWYQQGPGQDPQFLISFYEKMQSDKGSIPDRFSAQQFSDYHSELNMSSLELGDSALYFCASSNRGMNTEAFFGQGTRLTVV.

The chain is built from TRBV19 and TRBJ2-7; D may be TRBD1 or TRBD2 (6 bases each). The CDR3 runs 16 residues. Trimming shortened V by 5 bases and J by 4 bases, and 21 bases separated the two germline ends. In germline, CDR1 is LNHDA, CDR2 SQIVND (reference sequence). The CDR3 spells CASSGPGAGFPYEQYF. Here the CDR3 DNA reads TGTGCCAGTAGTGGGCCGGGGGCAGGCTTCCCTTACGAGCAGTACTTC.

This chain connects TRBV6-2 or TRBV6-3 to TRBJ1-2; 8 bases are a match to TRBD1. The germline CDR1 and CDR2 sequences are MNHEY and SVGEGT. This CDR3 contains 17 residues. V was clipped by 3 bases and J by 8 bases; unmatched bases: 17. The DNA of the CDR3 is TGTGCCAGCAGTTATCTCCCTGGACAGGGAAGAGGGGGAGGCTACACCTTC. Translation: CASSYLPGQGRGGGYTF.

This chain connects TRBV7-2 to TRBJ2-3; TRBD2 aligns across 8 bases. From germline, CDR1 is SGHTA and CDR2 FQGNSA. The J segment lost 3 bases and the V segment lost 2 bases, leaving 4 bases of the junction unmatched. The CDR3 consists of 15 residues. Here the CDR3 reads CASSLSGLATDTQYF. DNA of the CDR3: TGTGCCAGCAGCTTATCAGGACTAGCAACAGATACGCAGTATTTT.

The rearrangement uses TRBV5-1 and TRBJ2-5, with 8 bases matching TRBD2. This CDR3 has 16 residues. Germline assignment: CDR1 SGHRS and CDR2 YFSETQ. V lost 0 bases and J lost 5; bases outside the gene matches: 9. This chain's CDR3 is CASSLVNGRADETQYF. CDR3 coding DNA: TGCGCCAGCAGCTTGGTTAACGGGAGGGCCGACGAGACCCAGTACTTC.

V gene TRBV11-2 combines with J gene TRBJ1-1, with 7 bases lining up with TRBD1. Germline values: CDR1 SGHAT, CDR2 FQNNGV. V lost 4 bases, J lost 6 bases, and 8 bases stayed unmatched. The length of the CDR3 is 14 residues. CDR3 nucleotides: TGTGCCAGCAGCTCCCGACAGGGTGTACCTGAAGCTTTCTTT. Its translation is CASSSRQGVPEAFF.

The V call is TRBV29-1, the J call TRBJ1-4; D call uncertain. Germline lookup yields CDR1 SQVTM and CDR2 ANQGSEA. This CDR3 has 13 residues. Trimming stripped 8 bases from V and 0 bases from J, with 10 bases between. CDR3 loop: CSTLGATNEKLFF. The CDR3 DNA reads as TGCAGCACCTTGGGAGCAACTAATGAAAAACTGTTTTTT.

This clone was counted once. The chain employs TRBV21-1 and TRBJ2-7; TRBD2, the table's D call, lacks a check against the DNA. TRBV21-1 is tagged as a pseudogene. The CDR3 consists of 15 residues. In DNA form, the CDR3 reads TGTGCCCTTCAGCCTGGGGAACTAGCGGGATTCGAGCAGTACTTC. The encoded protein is CALQPGELAGFEQYF.

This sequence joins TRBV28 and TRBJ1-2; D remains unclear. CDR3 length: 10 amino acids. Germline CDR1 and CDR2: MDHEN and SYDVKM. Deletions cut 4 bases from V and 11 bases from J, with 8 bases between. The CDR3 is CASSSGRYTF. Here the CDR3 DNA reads TGTGCCAGCAGTTCCGGTCGATACACCTTC.

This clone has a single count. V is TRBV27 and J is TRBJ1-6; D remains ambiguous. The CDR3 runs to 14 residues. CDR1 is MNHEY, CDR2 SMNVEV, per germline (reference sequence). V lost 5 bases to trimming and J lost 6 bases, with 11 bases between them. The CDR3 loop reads CASSGPTSNSPLHF. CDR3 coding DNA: TGTGCCAGCAGTGGTCCCACGAGTAATTCACCCCTCCACTTT.

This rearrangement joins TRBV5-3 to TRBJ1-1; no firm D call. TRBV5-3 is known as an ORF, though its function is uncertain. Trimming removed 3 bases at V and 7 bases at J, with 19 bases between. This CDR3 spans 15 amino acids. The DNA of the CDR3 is TGTGCCAGAAGCTGTGGGCCCGCCAAACGGAGTGAAGCTTTCTTT. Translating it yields CARSCGPAKRSEAFF.

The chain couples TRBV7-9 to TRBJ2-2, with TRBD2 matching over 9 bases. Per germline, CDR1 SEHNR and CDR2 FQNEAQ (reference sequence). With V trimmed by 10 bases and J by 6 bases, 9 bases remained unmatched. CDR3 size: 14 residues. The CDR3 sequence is CAILGGRAPGELFF. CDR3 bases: TGTGCCATTCTGGGCGGGAGGGCCCCCGGGGAGCTGTTTTTT. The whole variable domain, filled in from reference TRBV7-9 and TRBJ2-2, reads DTGVSQNPRHKITKRGQNVTFRCDPISEHNRLYWYRQTLGQGPEFLTYFQNEAQLEKSRLLSDRFSAERPKGSFSTLEIQRTEQGDSAMYLCAILGGRAPGELFFGEGSRLTVL.

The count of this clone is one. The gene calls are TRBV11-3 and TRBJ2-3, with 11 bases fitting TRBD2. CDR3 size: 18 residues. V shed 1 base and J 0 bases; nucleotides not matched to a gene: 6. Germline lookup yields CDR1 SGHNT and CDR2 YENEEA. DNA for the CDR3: TGTGCCAGCAGCTTAGGAGGGACTAGCGGACTTAGCACAGATACGCAGTATTTT. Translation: CASSLGGTSGLSTDTQYF.